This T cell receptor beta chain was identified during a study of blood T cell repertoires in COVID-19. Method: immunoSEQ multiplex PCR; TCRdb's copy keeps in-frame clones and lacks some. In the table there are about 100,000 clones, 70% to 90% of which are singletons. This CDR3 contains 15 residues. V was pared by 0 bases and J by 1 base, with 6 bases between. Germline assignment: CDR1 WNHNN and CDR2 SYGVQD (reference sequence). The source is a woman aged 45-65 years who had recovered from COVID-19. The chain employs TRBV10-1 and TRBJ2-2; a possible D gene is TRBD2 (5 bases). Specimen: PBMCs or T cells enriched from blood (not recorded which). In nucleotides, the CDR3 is TGCGCCAGCAGTGAGTCTGCGGGGAACACCGGGGAGCTGTTTTTT. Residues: CASSESAGNTGELFF.